This TCR beta chain was retrieved from a study of cytomegalovirus exposure and HLA in healthy donors. The PCR used 60 Vbeta and 13 Jbeta primers. TCRdb keeps only in-frame clones here, not all; method: immunoSEQ multiplex PCR. The profile shows tens of thousands of clones, 60% to 80% of them singletons. Concerning this clone: No antigen is known for it. A junction boundary mismatches the germline segment, possibly from a read error.

CDR1 is SQVTM and CDR2 is ANQGSEA in the germline V gene. The CDR3 covers 16 residues. Findings and limits, study-wide: Later analysis showed TCR association rates varying by HLA locus, highest for DRB1 and lowest for HLA-C. As was reported, the classifier diagnosed cytomegalovirus status with high specificity and sensitivity. The authors considered a cluster of highly shared sequence variants likely to be a sequencing artifact. Overall, roughly 160 TCR beta chains were annotated as cytomegalovirus-associated.

This sequence joins TRBV29-1 and TRBJ2-2; TRBD2 matches at 10 bases. The sample taken for sequencing was PBMCs. The receptor was isolated from a man aged 30 to 39 in good health and CMV-seronegative. The CDR3 bases are TGCAGCGTCCAAAGGACTAGCGGATTCAACATCGGGGAGCTGTTTTTT. Its translation: CSVQRTSGFNIGELFF.